This entry lists 30 T cell receptor beta chains sequenced from one sample in a study of T cells after posttransplantation cyclophosphamide. Cells defined as naive were viable CD3+CD4+ or CD3+CD8+ and CCR7+CD45RA+CD45RO-CD95-CD27+CD28+. Sequenced by immunoSEQ multiplex PCR; TCRdb stores in-frame clones only, minus some. The sample lists about 15,000 clones; 94% were seen once. The specimen sequenced was naive CD4+ T cells sorted from blood. Every receptor here comes from a woman aged 50 to 65 in good health and a related stem cell transplant donor.

The chain recombines TRBV10-3 with TRBJ2-2, with 9 bases matching TRBD1. Losses at the gene ends were 3 bases for V and 1 base for J; bases not matched to a gene: 3. The CDR3 consists of 16 residues. Germline CDR1 is ENHRY and CDR2 is SYGVKD. The CDR3, as DNA: TGTGCCATCAGTGATTCGGACAGGGGGAACACCGGGGAGCTGTTTTTT. Encoded protein: CAISDSDRGNTGELFF.

In this sample, this clone turned up once. This chain links TRBV7-8 with TRBJ2-3; D may be TRBD2 (5 bases). Germline V gives CDR1 SGHVS, CDR2 FQNEAQ. The V end was cut by 1 base, the J end by 0 bases, with 8 bases between. The CDR3 is 15 amino acids. The CDR3 nucleotides are TGTGCCAGCAGCTTAGTTAGGGAGAGCACAGATACGCAGTATTTT. It codes for CASSLVRESTDTQYF.

This clone was seen a few times. The V and J genes are TRBV2 and TRBJ1-4; possible D gene TRBD1, 6 bases. CDR3 length equals 14 residues. Trimming removed 8 bases from V and 6 bases from J, with 16 bases in between. In germline, CDR1 is SNHLY, CDR2 FYNNEI. CDR3 DNA sequence: TGTGCCAGCGGGGGCTGGACGGGTGATGAAAAACTGTTTTTT. Residues: CASGGWTGDEKLFF.

V is TRBV5-1 and J is TRBJ2-7; 7 bases map to TRBD1. Germline CDR1 reads SGHRS; CDR2 reads YFSETQ. Germline trimming cut 0 bases from V and 0 bases from J; bases unmatched to any gene: 6. The CDR3 is 16 amino acids. The CDR3 loop is CASSLAPGQHSYEQYF. The CDR3 DNA follows: TGCGCCAGCAGCTTGGCGCCGGGACAGCACTCCTACGAGCAGTACTTC.

V and J are TRBV7-8 and TRBJ2-5; TRBD2 is a possible D gene (5 bases). Looked up from germline, CDR1 is SGHVS and CDR2 is FQNEAQ. The V and J ends lost 4 bases and 7 bases respectively, with 19 bases between them. This CDR3 has 15 residues. CDR3 region: CASSSPPRHRGTQYF. The CDR3 region has the DNA TGTGCCAGCAGCTCCCCGCCTCGGCATCGGGGGACCCAGTACTTC.

The J gene is TRBJ2-3, the V gene TRBV10-3, with TRBD2 identical over 8 bases. After removal of 2 bases from V and 1 base from J, the junction contained 2 bases not matched to a gene. The CDR3 extends over 15 amino acids. From germline, CDR1 is ENHRY and CDR2 SYGVKD. DNA for the CDR3: TGTGCCATCAGTGAGGGGACTAGGGGCACAGATACGCAGTATTTT. It encodes CAISEGTRGTDTQYF.

The chain uses TRBV5-1 and TRBJ1-1; D possibly corresponds to TRBD1 (5 bases). This CDR3 comprises 13 residues. Germline CDR1 SGHRS, CDR2 YFSETQ. Deletions cut 2 bases from V and 4 bases from J, with 9 bases between. CDR3 residues: CASSFGGGTEAFF. The CDR3 DNA follows: TGCGCCAGCAGCTTCGGGGGAGGCACTGAAGCTTTCTTT.

In its sample, this clone was seen once. The DNA for the CDR3 is TGTGCCTGGAGTGTTTCCTACTACGAGCAGTACTTC. Its protein is CAWSVSYYEQYF. The J gene is TRBJ2-7, the V gene TRBV30, with D hard to call. This CDR3 comprises 12 residues. Trimming stripped 0 bases from V and 3 bases from J, with 6 bases between. The germline V gene encodes CDR1 GTSNPN and CDR2 SVGIG (reference sequence).

V gene TRBV27 combines with J gene TRBJ2-7, with D perhaps matching TRBD2 (5 bases). The CDR3 extends over 14 amino acids. The V and J ends lost 6 bases and 5 bases respectively, with 17 bases between them. CDR1 is MNHEY and CDR2 is SMNVEV in the germline V gene (reference sequence). The CDR3 loop reads CASSDRAGLDEQYF. CDR3 nucleotide sequence: TGTGCCAGCAGCGACCGGGCGGGTCTCGACGAGCAGTACTTC.

V usage is TRBV7-9 and J usage is TRBJ2-7, with D maybe TRBD2 (5 bases). The length of the CDR3 is 14 residues. The germline V gene encodes CDR1 SEHNR and CDR2 FQNEAQ (reference sequence). The V and J ends lost 1 base and 3 bases respectively, with 10 bases between them. CDR3 sequence reads: CASSLGGAVYEQYF. The CDR3 bases are TGTGCCAGCAGCTTAGGGGGAGCGGTCTACGAGCAGTACTTC.

The rearrangement joins TRBV18 to TRBJ2-2, with 8 bases matching TRBD2. This CDR3 spans 14 amino acids. The germline V gene has CDR1 KGHSH and CDR2 LQKENI. Trimming cost V 2 bases and J 4 bases; bases outside gene matches: 0. The CDR3: CASSPGTSTGELFF. DNA of the CDR3: TGTGCCAGCTCACCAGGGACTAGCACCGGGGAGCTGTTTTTT.

V gene TRBV30 combines with J gene TRBJ2-1; D is possibly TRBD2 (6 bases). The V gene lost 5 bases and the J gene lost 4 bases, with 12 bases spanning the gap. In germline, CDR1 is GTSNPN, CDR2 SVGIG (reference sequence). There are 13 residues in the CDR3. The CDR3 reads CAWGTRLYNEQFF. CDR3 coding DNA: TGTGCCTGGGGGACTCGGTTATACAATGAGCAGTTCTTC.

The rearrangement links TRBV19 to TRBJ1-2; weak D call: TRBD1 (5 bases). Germline V lookup: CDR1 LNHDA, CDR2 SQIVND (reference sequence). With 6 bases removed from V and 8 bases from J, the gap between germline ends came to 13 bases. This CDR3 comprises 12 residues. The CDR3 here is CASRGLASGYTF. CDR3 in DNA: TGTGCCAGTAGGGGACTCGCGAGCGGCTACACCTTC. Complete variable domain (other parts from reference TRBV19 and TRBJ1-2): DGGITQSPKYLFRKEGQNVTLSCEQNLNHDAMYWYRQDPGQGLRLIYYSQIVNDFQKGDIAEGYSVSREKKESFPLTVTSAQKNPTAFYLCASRGLASGYTFGSGTRLTVV.

This rearrangement joins TRBV9 to TRBJ2-1; D not resolved. In germline, CDR1 is SGDLS, CDR2 YYNGEE. The CDR3 has 15 residues. V lost 7 bases and J lost 3, with 17 bases in between. CDR3 in DNA: TGTGCCAGCGGAGCCTTTCTAGGAGACTACAATGAGCAGTTCTTC. It encodes CASGAFLGDYNEQFF.

As DNA, the CDR3 is TGTGCCAGCAGCGTAGGGGGAGGGAGGAGGGAGACCCAGTACTTC. Residues: CASSVGGGRRETQYF. The V and J genes are TRBV9 and TRBJ2-5; TRBD2 agrees at 7 bases. The germline V gene encodes CDR1 SGDLS and CDR2 YYNGEE. The V and J ends lost 0 bases and 5 bases, in that order; junction bases with no gene match: 7. This CDR3 spans 15 amino acids.

The chain combines TRBV7-2 with TRBJ1-1; TRBD1 is a possible D gene (6 bases). The CDR3 is 16 residues long. V was pared by 0 bases and J by 5 bases, with 16 bases between. CDR1 is SGHTA and CDR2 is FQGNSA in the germline V gene. CDR3 coding DNA: TGTGCCAGCAGCTTAGCGCTTTCCAGGGGAGGGACTGAAGCTTTCTTT. Translation gives CASSLALSRGGTEAFF.

The chain couples TRBV10-3 to TRBJ2-1; TRBD2 agrees at 12 bases. The germline CDR1 and CDR2 sequences are ENHRY and SYGVKD. J gave up 0 bases and V 6 bases, and 6 bases lay outside the gene matches. The CDR3 length is 17 residues. CDR3 sequence reads: CAIRQAGLAGSYNEQFF. CDR3 nucleotide sequence: TGTGCCATCAGACAAGCGGGACTAGCGGGCTCCTACAATGAGCAGTTCTTC.

The CDR3 DNA follows: TGCAGCGTTACGACAGGGGCGGAGACCCAGTACTTC. Encoded protein: CSVTTGAETQYF. The chain has TRBV29-1 and TRBJ2-5; 8 bases agree with TRBD1. CDR3 length: 12 amino acids. The junction had 4 bases not matched to a gene; V was cut back by 5 bases and J by 5 bases. CDR1 is SQVTM and CDR2 is ANQGSEA in the germline V gene.

The chain is built from TRBV9 and TRBJ1-2; D unresolved. Germline V gene lookup returns CDR1 SGDLS and CDR2 YYNGEE. The CDR3 extends over 14 amino acids. V lost 4 bases, J lost 4 bases, and 14 bases lay in between. The DNA for the CDR3 is TGTGCCAGCAGCCAAATTCAGAGGAGCTATGGCTACACCTTC. Translation: CASSQIQRSYGYTF.

V gene TRBV6-6 combines with J gene TRBJ2-1, with D perhaps matching TRBD2 (5 bases). V dropped 7 bases and J dropped 3 bases, with 13 bases sitting between them. The germline CDR1 and CDR2 sequences are MNHNY and SVGAGI (reference sequence). There are 14 residues in the CDR3. CDR3 DNA sequence: TGTGCCAGCACCCCTGGAGGACTCTACAATGAGCAGTTCTTC. As protein: CASTPGGLYNEQFF.

The chain uses TRBV7-2 and TRBJ1-4, with D hard to call. The CDR3 consists of 15 residues. V was trimmed by 5 bases and J by 0 bases, leaving 10 bases between them. Germline V gene sequence: CDR1 SGHTA, CDR2 FQGNSA. As DNA, the CDR3 is TGTGCCAGCAGCCCCCCTCTCGCAACTAATGAAAAACTGTTTTTT. It codes for CASSPPLATNEKLFF.

V is TRBV7-2 and J is TRBJ2-3, with TRBD1 matching 7 bases. The CDR3 is 13 residues long. V trimming: 7 bases; J trimming: 5 bases; junction bases outside the gene matches: 6. From germline, CDR1 is SGHTA and CDR2 FQGNSA. CDR3 DNA sequence: TGTGCCAGCAACCCGGACAGGATAGATACGCAGTATTTT. This encodes CASNPDRIDTQYF.

The V call is TRBV5-1, the J call TRBJ1-2; tentatively, D is TRBD1 (6 bases). The length of the CDR3 is 16 residues. CDR1 and CDR2 (germline): SGHRS, YFSETQ. Between the trimmed V and J ends, which lost 1 base and 4 bases, there was a span of 17 bases. The DNA for the CDR3 is TGCGCCAGCAGCTTGTCCGAAGACAGGAATATCTATGGCTACACCTTC. Translating gives CASSLSEDRNIYGYTF.

CDR3 residues: CASSRWLAGGVSNTGELFF. Written as DNA, the CDR3 is TGTGCCAGCAGCCGTTGGCTAGCGGGAGGGGTATCGAACACCGGGGAGCTGTTTTTT. V usage is TRBV27 and J usage is TRBJ2-2; 12 bases are shared with TRBD2. This CDR3 is built from 19 residues. Germline lookup yields CDR1 MNHEY and CDR2 SMNVEV (reference sequence). The V gene end was trimmed by 6 bases and the J gene end by 0 bases; junction bases not matched to a gene: 11.

The V and J genes are TRBV30 and TRBJ1-1; no definite D call. V gave up 0 bases and J gave up 0 bases, with 8 bases separating them. This CDR3 region has 14 residues. The germline V gene encodes CDR1 GTSNPN and CDR2 SVGIG (reference sequence). CDR3 DNA sequence: TGTGCCTGGAGTGTCCCGGGATTGAACACTGAAGCTTTCTTT. Its translation is CAWSVPGLNTEAFF.

This rearrangement joins TRBV2 to TRBJ1-1; TRBD1 aligns across 8 bases. Germline V lookup: CDR1 SNHLY, CDR2 FYNNEI. The CDR3 extends over 13 amino acids. J lost 6 bases, V lost 6 bases, and 6 bases had no gene match. The DNA of the CDR3 is TGTGCCAGCAGGCCCCAGGGGGCCGCTGAAGCTTTCTTT. It yields the protein CASRPQGAAEAFF.

This chain joins TRBV10-1 and TRBJ2-3, with 9 bases that match TRBD1. J lost 7 bases, V lost 0 bases, and 5 bases had no gene match. Germline assignment: CDR1 WNHNN and CDR2 SYGVQD (reference sequence). This CDR3 spans 15 amino acids. The CDR3 bases are TGCGCCAGCAGTGAGTCGGGACAGGGATCTCATACGCAGTATTTT. Amino acid sequence: CASSESGQGSHTQYF.

This clone was recorded only once. The chain employs TRBV6-1 and TRBJ2-5, with TRBD1 matching 9 bases. The length of the CDR3 is 15 residues. Germline CDR1 reads MNHNS; CDR2 reads SASEGT. Trimming took 7 bases from V and 5 from J; bases not matched to a gene: 11. This chain's CDR3 is CASTRDRDSRETQYF. The CDR3 nucleotides are TGTGCCAGCACCCGGGACAGGGATAGTCGGGAGACCCAGTACTTC.

The chain recombines TRBV5-4 with TRBJ2-2; 9 nucleotides match TRBD1. Germline assignment: CDR1 SGHNT and CDR2 YYREEE (reference sequence). V was pared by 5 bases and J by 1 base, with 6 bases of the junction left unmatched. The CDR3 is 16 amino acids. CDR3 sequence (DNA): TGTGCCAGCAGTCCCCAGACAGGGGGGAACACCGGGGAGCTGTTTTTT. Translating gives CASSPQTGGNTGELFF.

The chain employs TRBV19 and TRBJ2-1, with a tentative D call TRBD2 (6 bases). V was pared by 5 bases and J by 0 bases, with 11 bases between. In germline, CDR1 is LNHDA, CDR2 SQIVND (reference sequence). The CDR3 length is 15 residues. The CDR3 sequence: CASSYSGYSYNEQFF. The DNA of the CDR3 is TGTGCCAGTAGTTATAGCGGATACTCCTACAATGAGCAGTTCTTC.